This T cell receptor beta chain was sequenced for a study of T cells after yellow fever vaccination. As for the study in general: Some fractions had low cell numbers, and these were prepared with SMART-Seq v4 Ultra Low Input. Study outcomes and limitations: In FACS-sorted repertoires, abundant clonotypes from the bulk population could appear as contaminants. Reappearing after the booster were most of the clones from primary vaccination (96% CD4, approximately 88% CD8).

TCRdb ran MiXCR on the 5' RACE reads and lists one entry per CDR3 protein. The sample holds around 350,000 distinct CDR3 sequences; about 9.9% are singletons and the top ten take less than 20%. Trimming removed 1 base at V and 3 bases at J, with 7 bases between. The CDR3 is made up of 13 amino acids. CDR1 SGDLS and CDR2 YYNGEE come from the germline V gene. Comments on this clonotype: Its antigen is not identified.

The material sequenced was PBMCs, taken on the day of the first yellow fever vaccination. This receptor was identified in a man aged 18 to 30 who received the YFV17D yellow fever vaccine. The chain employs TRBV9 and TRBJ2-5; D is unclear. For the CDR3, the DNA is TGTGCCAGCAGCGTACCGCCCGAAGAGACCCAGTACTTC. This codes for CASSVPPEETQYF.